These 2 T cell receptor beta chains share one sample of origin, sequenced in a study of cytomegalovirus exposure and HLA in healthy donors. The PCR made use of 60 Vbeta and 13 Jbeta primers. The protocol was immunoSEQ multiplex PCR, while the TCRdb copy is restricted to in-frame clones and leaves out a portion. The sample lists approximately 95,000 clones, less than 80% occurring once. Input material: PBMCs. The receptors derive from a woman aged 40 to 50 in good health and CMV-seropositive.

This clone came up once. This chain links TRBV10-1 with TRBJ2-2; 8 bases map to TRBD2. V lost 0 bases, J lost 6 bases, and 9 bases stayed unmatched. CDR1 and CDR2 (germline): WNHNN, SYGVQD (reference sequence). This CDR3 is 17 amino acids long. The CDR3 bases are TGCGCCAGCAGTGAGTCGTTTGGGACTAGTAGTCCCGGGGAGCTGTTTTTT. Translated: CASSESFGTSSPGELFF.

V and J are TRBV6-5 and TRBJ2-2, with D possibly TRBD1 on 5 matching bases. Between the trimmed V and J ends, which lost 6 bases and 4 bases, there was a span of 12 bases. Germline loops: CDR1 MNHEY, CDR2 SVGAGI. The CDR3 is 14 residues long. As DNA, the CDR3 is TGTGCCAGCAGCATGACAGCTATCACCGGGGAGCTGTTTTTT. Amino acids: CASSMTAITGELFF.